What follows are 20 T cell receptor beta chains derived from one specimen sequenced in a study of identifying expanded T cells in peripheral blood. TCRdb's copy holds only in-frame clones and misses some; the assay was immunoSEQ multiplex PCR. The repertoire includes approximately 85,000 clones, around nine tenths of them detected once, and 15% to 20% sits in the top ten. The sequencing sample was made of blood. The receptors here all came from a person aged 18-69 years in good health.

This clone showed up just once. This chain uses TRBV11-2 with TRBJ2-1; the match to TRBD2 covers 11 bases. Germline loops: CDR1 SGHAT, CDR2 FQNNGV. This CDR3 region has 15 residues. V lost 5 bases, J lost 4 bases, and 4 bases stayed unmatched. This CDR3 reads CASSLLAGEYNEQFF. The CDR3 DNA is TGTGCCAGCAGCCTACTAGCGGGGGAGTACAATGAGCAGTTCTTC.

In this sample, this clone turned up once. The gene calls are TRBV19 and TRBJ2-7, with 8 bases aligning to TRBD2. CDR3 size: 15 residues. Per germline, CDR1 LNHDA and CDR2 SQIVND (reference sequence). The trim removed 3 bases at V and 0 bases at J, leaving 4 bases unmatched. The CDR3 loop reads CASSITGGASYEQYF. CDR3 coding DNA: TGTGCCAGTAGTATTACGGGGGGGGCCTCCTACGAGCAGTACTTC.

The gene calls are TRBV4-1 and TRBJ1-5; D gene uncertain. In germline, CDR1 is MGHRA, CDR2 YSYEKL. Deletions cut 4 bases from V and 7 bases from J, with 11 bases between. The CDR3 sequence is 13 residues long. DNA for the CDR3: TGCGCCAGCAGCCCTCCAATGAGGCAGCCCCAGCATTTT. It encodes CASSPPMRQPQHF.

J is TRBJ2-3 and V is TRBV5-1; 10 bases are shared with TRBD2. The trim removed 5 bases at V and 5 bases at J, leaving 2 bases unmatched. Germline loops: CDR1 SGHRS, CDR2 YFSETQ. CDR3 size: 13 residues. CDR3 sequence: CASRLAGGDTQYF. The CDR3, as DNA: TGCGCCAGCAGGTTAGCGGGGGGAGATACGCAGTATTTT.

The rearrangement joins TRBV7-9 to TRBJ1-2; possible D gene TRBD1, 6 bases. Trimming left V 1 base short and J 4 bases short, with 13 bases between. The CDR3 spans 15 residues. The germline V gene has CDR1 SEHNR and CDR2 FQNEAQ (reference sequence). This CDR3 is CASSLGPGDFYGYTF. The DNA of the CDR3 is TGTGCCAGCAGCTTAGGCCCAGGGGATTTCTATGGCTACACCTTC.

This rearrangement joins TRBV7-6 to TRBJ2-6, with D perhaps matching TRBD2 (7 bases). Trimming cost V 3 bases and J 2 bases, with 8 bases left between them. The CDR3 sequence is 15 residues long. CDR1 and CDR2 (germline): SGHVS, FNYEAQ. The DNA of the CDR3 is TGTGCCAGCAGCTTGCGGGGGCCTGGGGCCAACGTCCTGACTTTC. Translation gives CASSLRGPGANVLTF.

Here the CDR3 DNA reads TGTGCCAGCTCACAGGGGGTGGCAGAATACAATGAGCAGTTCTTC. It is translated as CASSQGVAEYNEQFF. J is TRBJ2-1 and V is TRBV18; D possibly corresponds to TRBD1 (6 bases). This CDR3 has 15 amino acids. V lost 4 bases to trimming and J lost 4 bases, with 14 bases between them. CDR1 is KGHSH, CDR2 LQKENI, per germline.

The gene calls are TRBV5-1 and TRBJ1-1, with D tentatively TRBD1 (6 bases). The germline CDR1 and CDR2 sequences are SGHRS and YFSETQ. Trimming cost V 5 bases and J 5 bases, with 16 bases left between them. The CDR3 runs 14 residues. CDR3 amino acids: CASSSGEGGTEAFF. The CDR3 coding sequence is TGCGCCAGCAGTTCAGGGGAAGGGGGAACTGAAGCTTTCTTT.

This clone was detected a few times. The genes are TRBV6-5 and TRBJ1-2; a weak D match, TRBD1 (5 bases). V was clipped by 5 bases and J by 3 bases, with 13 bases between them. The length of the CDR3 is 14 residues. The germline CDR1 and CDR2 sequences are MNHEY and SVGAGI. The CDR3 reads CASSNAGGYYGYTF. CDR3 DNA: TGTGCCAGCAGTAATGCCGGGGGTTACTATGGCTACACCTTC.

The J gene is TRBJ1-5, the V gene TRBV6-5; D is undetermined. This CDR3 spans 14 amino acids. Germline V gene sequence: CDR1 MNHEY, CDR2 SVGAGI. V was trimmed by 6 bases and J by 4 bases, leaving 13 bases between them. The CDR3, as DNA: TGTGCCAGCAGCCGGAGGAGCGGGAATCAGCCCCAGCATTTT. It specifies CASSRRSGNQPQHF.

V is TRBV30 and J is TRBJ2-7; the D is unclear. CDR3 length: 13 amino acids. V was shortened by 4 bases and J by 3 bases, with 13 bases between the two germline ends. CDR1 and CDR2 (germline): GTSNPN, SVGIG (reference sequence). CDR3 residues: CAWILGSRYEQYF. The CDR3 DNA is TGTGCCTGGATCCTTGGCAGCCGCTACGAGCAGTACTTC.

V gene TRBV18 combines with J gene TRBJ2-7; 12 nucleotides line up with TRBD2. Germline V CDR1 and CDR2: KGHSH, LQKENI. The CDR3 sequence is 15 residues long. V lost 2 bases, J lost 6 bases, and 5 bases stayed unmatched. CDR3 in DNA: TGTGCCAGCTCACCAGCTCTAGCGGGGGGGCTCGAGCAGTACTTC. It yields the protein CASSPALAGGLEQYF.

This chain connects TRBV5-4 to TRBJ1-1; 9 bases agree with TRBD1. The V gene's germline CDR1 is SGHNT and CDR2 YYREEE (reference sequence). V lost 4 bases, J lost 5 bases, and 6 bases stayed unmatched. The CDR3 sequence is 14 residues long. The CDR3 region is CASSLQGARTEAFF. For the CDR3, the DNA is TGTGCCAGCAGCCTACAGGGGGCGCGAACTGAAGCTTTCTTT.

V usage is TRBV6-1 and J usage is TRBJ1-2, with TRBD1 identical over 7 bases. The V gene end was trimmed by 6 bases and the J gene end by 7 bases; junction bases not matched to a gene: 2. The length of the CDR3 is 11 residues. The germline V gene has CDR1 MNHNS and CDR2 SASEGT. This CDR3 is CASRDRVGYTF. The CDR3 nucleotides are TGTGCCAGCAGAGACAGGGTTGGCTACACCTTC.

Here the CDR3 reads CASSPRNQGITNEKLFF. In nucleotides, the CDR3 is TGTGCCAGCAGTCCAAGGAATCAGGGTATAACTAATGAAAAACTGTTTTTT. This chain uses TRBV27 with TRBJ1-4, with D perhaps matching TRBD1 (5 bases). Germline V gene sequence: CDR1 MNHEY, CDR2 SMNVEV (reference sequence). The CDR3 is 17 residues long. V was trimmed by 5 bases and J by 1 base, leaving 17 bases between them.

This chain joins TRBV11-2 and TRBJ1-5; D is undetermined. CDR3 length equals 13 residues. CDR1 SGHAT and CDR2 FQNNGV come from the germline V gene. Trimming removed 0 bases at V and 9 bases at J, with 9 bases between. The CDR3 coding sequence is TGTGCCAGCAGCTTAGACAGTTTGTTGCCCCAGCATTTT. Its protein product is CASSLDSLLPQHF.

The rearrangement joins TRBV5-6 to TRBJ2-1; TRBD2 is a possible D gene (5 bases). CDR3 size: 13 residues. Between the trimmed V and J ends, which lost 4 bases and 7 bases, there was a span of 12 bases. CDR1 SGHDT and CDR2 YYEEEE come from the germline V gene. CDR3: CASSPGLGNEQFF. DNA for the CDR3: TGTGCCAGCAGCCCGGGGTTGGGGAATGAGCAGTTCTTC.

This clone was picked up a small number of times. The junction departs from the called germline gene at one end, perhaps through a read error. This rearrangement joins TRBV4-1 to TRBJ2-7; D not certain. This CDR3 is 10 amino acids long. Germline lookup yields CDR1 MGHRA and CDR2 YSYEKL. In nucleotides, the CDR3 is TGCGCCAGCAGCCAAGATTGCGGAGACTTC. This gives the protein CASSQDCGDF.

This chain connects TRBV28 to TRBJ2-7, with 9 bases fitting TRBD1. From germline, CDR1 is MDHEN and CDR2 SYDVKM. The CDR3 contains 15 residues. The ends lost 4 bases at V and 3 bases at J; junction bases unmatched: 7. CDR3 coding DNA: TGTGCCAGCAGTTACTTACAGGGGGCGGACTACGAGCAGTACTTC. It yields the protein CASSYLQGADYEQYF.

The chain carries TRBV7-2 and TRBJ2-2; D unresolved. The V gene's germline CDR1 is SGHTA and CDR2 FQGNSA. The CDR3 totals 16 residues. V dropped 4 bases and J dropped 3 bases, with 15 bases sitting between them. CDR3 sequence: CASSSTHGVDTGELFF. The CDR3, as DNA: TGTGCCAGCAGCTCTACCCATGGGGTGGACACCGGGGAGCTGTTTTTT.